Shown below are 9 T cell receptor beta chains from a single sample sequenced in a study of T cells in Graves' hyperthyroidism and ophthalmopathy. TCR beta CDR3 sequences were amplified from RNA transcripts. The TCR CDR3 first-round RT-PCR relied on the HTBI primer set. TCRdb re-called the multiplex PCR reads through MiXCR, storing one row per CDR3 protein. Altogether hundreds of thousands of distinct CDR3 sequences are present, roughly a sixth being singletons, with the ten largest covering 16%. The material sequenced was blood. These receptors came from a woman between 50 and 59 years old with Graves' hyperthyroidism that later progressed to Graves' ophthalmopathy.

The chain carries TRBV18 and TRBJ1-4, with D tentatively TRBD1 (5 bases). The CDR3 sequence is 15 residues long. Trimming took 3 bases from V and 8 from J, leaving 16 bases between them. The germline V gene encodes CDR1 KGHSH and CDR2 LQKENI. CDR3 amino acids: CASSPPGQGFEKLFF. Written as DNA, the CDR3 is TGTGCCAGCTCACCTCCCGGACAAGGATTCGAAAAACTGTTTTTT.

Only a few counts were recorded for this clonotype. The V and J genes are TRBV9 and TRBJ1-1; TRBD1 might be the D (5 bases). V was cut by 4 bases and J by 0 bases, with 13 bases left in between. Per the germline V gene, CDR1 is SGDLS and CDR2 is YYNGEE. CDR3 size: 15 residues. The CDR3: CASSPSGTVNTEAFF. The CDR3, as DNA: TGTGCCAGCAGCCCATCCGGGACCGTGAACACTGAAGCTTTCTTT.

This clonotype turned up a few times. The J gene is TRBJ2-7, the V gene TRBV5-4; 12 bases match TRBD2. The CDR3 extends over 15 amino acids. Trimming removed 4 bases from V and 2 bases from J; junction bases left unmatched: 4. Germline V gene data show CDR1 as SGHNT and CDR2 as YYREEE (reference sequence). Here the CDR3 DNA reads TGTGCCAGCAGCGGGGGACTAGCGGGTGCCTACGAGCAGTACTTC. As protein: CASSGGLAGAYEQYF.

This clonotype was counted between two and nine times. A much larger clone differs by one base, so this may be a read error. The rearrangement uses TRBV30 and TRBJ1-1; no definite D call. The V gene's germline CDR1 is GTSNPN and CDR2 SVGIG (reference sequence). The CDR3 sequence is 13 residues long. Between the trimmed V and J ends, which lost 3 bases and 1 base, there was a span of 9 bases. CDR3 protein: CAWSTSRNTEAFF. CDR3 in DNA: TGTGCCTGGAGCACCAGCCGGAACACTGAAGCTTTCTTT.

This clonotype has a count of ten or more. The chain uses TRBV30 and TRBJ2-7, with a weak D call TRBD1 (5 bases). The V gene lost 1 base and the J gene lost 4 bases, with 8 bases spanning the gap. The CDR3 sequence is 12 residues long. Germline loops: CDR1 GTSNPN, CDR2 SVGIG (reference sequence). In DNA, the CDR3 is TGTGCCTGGAGTGGGCAGGGTTACGAGCAGTACTTC. Translated, it gives CAWSGQGYEQYF.

The sample holds many counts of this clonotype. The chain's CDR3 is CASSHYTSGGETQYF. CDR3 DNA sequence: TGTGCCAGCAGCCATTATACTAGCGGGGGGGAGACCCAGTACTTC. The chain links TRBV11-2 to TRBJ2-5; the match to TRBD2 covers 12 bases. This CDR3 contains 15 residues. The ends lost 5 bases at V and 5 bases at J; junction bases unmatched: 6. The germline CDR1 and CDR2 sequences are SGHAT and FQNNGV.

The CDR3 loop reads CASSKSGSPSGNTIYF. The CDR3 DNA follows: TGTGCCAGCAGCAAATCTGGGAGTCCCTCTGGAAACACCATATATTTT. The J gene is TRBJ1-3, the V gene TRBV5-4; no reliable D call. Looked up from germline, CDR1 is SGHNT and CDR2 is YYREEE (reference sequence). This CDR3 contains 16 residues. V was trimmed by 4 bases and J by 0 bases, leaving 14 bases between them.

This clonotype was detected many times. V is TRBV18 and J is TRBJ1-1, with no clear D. This CDR3 spans 14 amino acids. The V gene lost 3 bases and the J gene lost 3 bases, with 11 bases spanning the gap. The germline V gene encodes CDR1 KGHSH and CDR2 LQKENI. DNA of the CDR3: TGTGCCAGCTCACCGGACGTGGGATACACTGAAGCTTTCTTT. Amino acids: CASSPDVGYTEAFF.

This clonotype was seen a few times. The chain employs TRBV6-1 and TRBJ2-7; the D call may be TRBD1 or TRBD2 (5 bases each). The CDR3 is 12 amino acids. Germline CDR1 MNHNS, CDR2 SASEGT. V lost 5 bases, J lost 6 bases, and 11 bases lay in between. The CDR3 DNA is TGTGCCAGCAGTCGGGGCCCAGCCGAGCAGTACTTC. Residues: CASSRGPAEQYF.